The rows below give T cell receptor beta chains drawn from one sample of a study of patients and donors after allogeneic stem cell transplantation. TCRdb redid the calling of the RT-PCR reads with MiXCR, one entry per CDR3 protein. The data contain about 87,000 distinct CDR3 sequences, less than 5% of them seen just once; the ten biggest clones take up 2.6%. Sequences were obtained from blood, either unsorted or a sorted T cell fraction (not recorded which). The source of these receptors is a human donor who was either an allogeneic HSCT recipient or a stem cell or donor lymphocyte infusion donor (not recorded which). It is not recorded whose cells these are; they may come from a transplant donor. The CDR3 runs from the conserved cysteine through the conserved F or W. A D gene is named only where the DNA matches it firmly. Not all rows give a size; the values are once, few, many and, for expanded clones, a class.

D: .; size: .; J: TRBJ2-7; V: TRBV2; CDR3: CASSASPVALHEQYF; DNA: TGTGCCAGCAGTGCGAGCCCCGTAGCACTCCACGAGCAGTACTTC
D: .; size: many; J: TRBJ1-2; V: TRBV2; CDR3: CASIKTAYYGYTF; DNA: TGTGCCAGCATTAAGACAGCATACTATGGCTACACCTTC
D: .; size: .; J: TRBJ2-3; V: TRBV10-2; CDR3: CASETGTDTQYF; DNA: TGCGCCAGCGAGACGGGCACAGATACGCAGTATTTT
D: .; size: many; J: TRBJ1-1; V: TRBV28; CDR3: CASSPLGGAGYTEAFF; DNA: TGTGCCAGCAGTCCCTTGGGGGGGGCCGGTTACACTGAAGCTTTCTTT
D: .; size: many; J: TRBJ2-4; V: TRBV4-2; CDR3: CASSQEDGRGIVF; DNA: TGTGCCAGCAGCCAAGAGGACGGACGGGGGATTGTCTTC
D: TRBD1; size: many; J: TRBJ1-2; V: TRBV7-9; CDR3: CASSLAGGHGYTF; DNA: TGTGCCAGCAGCTTAGCAGGGGGCCATGGCTACACCTTC
D: .; size: .; J: TRBJ1-3; V: TRBV3-1; CDR3: CASSQVQAFSGNTIYF; DNA: TGTGCCAGCAGCCAAGTCCAGGCCTTCTCTGGAAACACCATATATTTT
D: .; size: many; J: TRBJ1-6; V: TRBV20-1; CDR3: CSARSLSSPLHF; DNA: TGCAGTGCTAGATCTCTCAGTTCACCCCTCCACTTT
D: .; size: many; J: TRBJ1-2; V: TRBV6-1; CDR3: CASSQMGRNSYGYTF; DNA: TGTGCCAGCAGTCAAATGGGACGGAATTCTTATGGCTACACCTTC
D: .; size: many; J: TRBJ2-2; V: TRBV9; CDR3: CASSVGGKNTGELFF; DNA: TGTGCCAGCAGCGTAGGCGGAAAGAACACCGGGGAGCTGTTTTTT
D: TRBD1; size: many; J: TRBJ2-7; V: TRBV12-3/TRBV12-4; CDR3: CASSLGTGSSYEQYF; DNA: TGTGCCAGCAGTTTAGGGACAGGGAGTTCCTACGAGCAGTACTTC
D: TRBD1; size: many; J: TRBJ2-7; V: TRBV11-2; CDR3: CASSPLDRGRGSSYEQYF; DNA: TGTGCCAGCAGCCCCCTGGACAGGGGACGTGGTAGCTCCTACGAGCAGTACTTC
D: .; size: many; J: TRBJ1-2; V: TRBV5-1; CDR3: CASSLDAAGYTF; DNA: TGCGCCAGCAGCTTGGACGCGGCGGGCTACACCTTC
D: TRBD1; size: few; J: TRBJ2-1; V: TRBV29-1; CDR3: CSVGDSYYNEQFF; DNA: TGCAGCGTCGGGGACAGCTACTACAATGAGCAGTTCTTC
D: .; size: .; J: TRBJ1-5; V: TRBV15; CDR3: CATSRDRENQPQHF; DNA: TGTGCCACCAGCAGAGACAGGGAAAATCAGCCCCAGCATTTT
D: .; size: many; J: TRBJ2-5; V: TRBV20-1; CDR3: CSARAPSLRAGWFEKTQYF; DNA: TGCAGTGCTAGAGCCCCGAGTCTTCGGGCAGGGTGGTTTGAAAAGACCCAGTACTTC
D: TRBD2; size: many; J: TRBJ2-1; V: TRBV5-1; CDR3: CASSQAGGTYNEQFF; DNA: TGCGCCAGCAGTCAAGCGGGAGGTACCTACAATGAGCAGTTCTTC
D: .; size: many; J: TRBJ2-7; V: TRBV5-1; CDR3: CASSKDTSDEQYF; DNA: TGCGCCAGCAGCAAGGACACCTCCGACGAGCAGTACTTC
D: .; size: few; J: TRBJ1-5; V: TRBV4-2; CDR3: CASSHERDLGQPQHF; DNA: TGTGCCAGCAGCCATGAACGGGACCTCGGTCAGCCCCAGCATTTT
D: .; size: many; J: TRBJ1-5; V: TRBV6-2/TRBV6-3; CDR3: CASSRQTYSNQPQHF; DNA: TGTGCCAGCAGTCGACAGACATATAGCAATCAGCCCCAGCATTTT
D: TRBD1; size: many; J: TRBJ1-1; V: TRBV7-9; CDR3: CASSLDRERNTEAFF; DNA: TGTGCCAGCAGCTTGGACAGGGAAAGGAACACTGAAGCTTTCTTT
D: .; size: .; J: TRBJ1-2; V: TRBV28; CDR3: CASTEGQIYGYTF; DNA: TGTGCCAGCACGGAAGGGCAGATTTATGGCTACACCTTC
D: .; size: few; J: TRBJ1-4; V: TRBV5-6; CDR3: CASSPSGGTNEKLFF; DNA: TGTGCCAGCAGCCCCTCTGGCGGGACAAATGAAAAACTGTTTTTT
D: .; size: .; J: TRBJ2-2; V: TRBV11-1; CDR3: CASSSRGYQFRTGELFF; DNA: TGTGCCAGCAGCTCCCGGGGCTACCAATTTCGAACCGGGGAGCTGTTTTTT
D: TRBD1; size: .; J: TRBJ2-5; V: TRBV5-1; CDR3: CASSVGQGATQETQYF; DNA: TGCGCCAGCAGCGTGGGACAGGGTGCGACTCAAGAGACCCAGTACTTC
D: .; size: many; J: TRBJ2-7; V: TRBV6-5; CDR3: CASSYDQGGRYEQYF; DNA: TGTGCCAGCAGTTACGACCAGGGAGGACGGTACGAGCAGTACTTC
D: .; size: .; J: TRBJ2-1; V: TRBV21-1; CDR3: CASSKMGLAGKGMCNEQFF; DNA: TGTGCCAGCAGCAAAATGGGGCTAGCGGGAAAGGGGATGTGCAATGAGCAGTTCTTC
D: .; size: few; J: TRBJ2-5; V: TRBV5-1; CDR3: CASVDWQETQYF; DNA: TGCGCCAGTGTGGACTGGCAAGAGACCCAGTACTTC
D: TRBD1; size: .; J: TRBJ1-2; V: TRBV29-1; CDR3: CSVAQGGYGYTF; DNA: TGCAGCGTAGCACAGGGGGGTTATGGCTACACCTTC
D: .; size: few; J: TRBJ1-5; V: TRBV19; CDR3: CASSIDRPFLGGQPQHF; DNA: TGTGCCAGTAGTATAGATCGACCCTTCCTGGGTGGTCAGCCCCAGCATTTT
D: .; size: many; J: TRBJ2-1; V: TRBV12-3/TRBV12-4; CDR3: CASTPLDRYNEQFF; DNA: TGTGCCAGCACTCCCCTCGACAGGTACAATGAGCAGTTCTTC
D: TRBD2; size: .; J: TRBJ2-1; V: TRBV11-1; CDR3: CASSLSLAAHYNEQFF; DNA: TGTGCCAGCAGCTTAAGTCTAGCGGCGCACTACAATGAGCAGTTCTTC
D: .; size: many; J: TRBJ2-5; V: TRBV27; CDR3: CASRSHNQETQYF; DNA: TGTGCCAGCAGAAGTCACAACCAAGAGACCCAGTACTTC
D: TRBD2; size: .; J: TRBJ2-5; V: TRBV5-4; CDR3: CASSTGLAGARGETQYF; DNA: TGTGCCAGCAGCACCGGACTAGCGGGGGCGCGGGGGGAGACCCAGTACTTC
D: .; size: many; J: TRBJ2-3; V: TRBV24-1; CDR3: CATASPTDTQYF; DNA: TGTGCCACCGCATCACCCACAGATACGCAGTATTTT
D: .; size: few; J: TRBJ2-1; V: TRBV27; CDR3: CASRLGGVGNEQFF; DNA: TGTGCCAGCAGGTTAGGGGGAGTTGGTAATGAGCAGTTCTTC
D: TRBD1; size: few; J: TRBJ2-1; V: TRBV18; CDR3: CASSPPGQGNNEQFF; DNA: TGTGCCAGCTCACCACCGGGACAGGGAAACAATGAGCAGTTCTTC
D: .; size: many; J: TRBJ2-3; V: TRBV20-1; CDR3: CSARISGSDTQYF; DNA: TGCAGTGCTAGAATCTCGGGATCAGATACGCAGTATTTT
D: .; size: many; J: TRBJ1-5; V: TRBV3-1; CDR3: CASSQDFRSSNQPQHF; DNA: TGTGCCAGCAGCCAAGATTTCAGGTCGAGCAATCAGCCCCAGCATTTT
D: .; size: few; J: TRBJ2-3; V: TRBV1; CDR3: CTSSRRLAGALTDTQYF; DNA: TGCACCAGCAGCCGCCGACTAGCGGGGGCTCTCACAGATACGCAGTATTTT
D: .; size: many; J: TRBJ2-7; V: TRBV7-9; CDR3: CASMGRRNEQYF; DNA: TGTGCCAGCATGGGTCGGAGGAACGAGCAGTACTTC
D: .; size: few; J: TRBJ2-7; V: TRBV5-1; CDR3: CASSLRAGSDGQYF; DNA: TGCGCCAGCAGCTTGAGGGCAGGGAGTGATGGGCAGTACTTC
D: .; size: many; J: TRBJ2-1; V: TRBV9; CDR3: CASSGTGPYNEQFF; DNA: TGTGCCAGCAGCGGAACCGGCCCCTACAATGAGCAGTTCTTC
D: TRBD1; size: few; J: TRBJ2-2; V: TRBV5-1; CDR3: CASSLSTGDTGELFF; DNA: TGCGCCAGCAGCTTGAGTACAGGGGACACCGGGGAGCTGTTTTTT
D: .; size: .; J: TRBJ2-1; V: TRBV5-1; CDR3: CASSLGASTINEQFF; DNA: TGCGCCAGCAGCTTAGGGGCTAGTACGATTAATGAGCAGTTCTTC
D: .; size: many; J: TRBJ2-1; V: TRBV7-3; CDR3: CASSSQSSGEQFF; DNA: TGTGCCAGCAGCTCGCAATCTTCCGGAGAGCAGTTCTTC
D: TRBD2; size: .; J: TRBJ2-1; V: TRBV20-1; CDR3: CSALRGGSTGEQFF; DNA: TGCAGTGCCCTCCGGGGGGGGTCGACTGGGGAGCAGTTCTTC
D: TRBD2; size: .; J: TRBJ2-3; V: TRBV28; CDR3: CASSPAGGRTDTQYF; DNA: TGTGCCAGCAGTCCAGCGGGAGGGCGTACAGATACGCAGTATTTT
D: .; size: many; J: TRBJ2-1; V: TRBV10-2; CDR3: CASSDGGPTYGEQFF; DNA: TGCGCCAGCAGTGATGGGGGGCCCACCTACGGTGAGCAGTTCTTC
D: .; size: .; J: TRBJ1-5; V: TRBV19; CDR3: CASTVWGRGNQPQHF; DNA: TGTGCCAGTACCGTCTGGGGGAGAGGCAATCAGCCCCAGCATTTT
D: .; size: few; J: TRBJ2-6; V: TRBV30; CDR3: CAWTGLGANVLTF; DNA: TGTGCCTGGACAGGGTTGGGGGCCAACGTCCTGACTTTC